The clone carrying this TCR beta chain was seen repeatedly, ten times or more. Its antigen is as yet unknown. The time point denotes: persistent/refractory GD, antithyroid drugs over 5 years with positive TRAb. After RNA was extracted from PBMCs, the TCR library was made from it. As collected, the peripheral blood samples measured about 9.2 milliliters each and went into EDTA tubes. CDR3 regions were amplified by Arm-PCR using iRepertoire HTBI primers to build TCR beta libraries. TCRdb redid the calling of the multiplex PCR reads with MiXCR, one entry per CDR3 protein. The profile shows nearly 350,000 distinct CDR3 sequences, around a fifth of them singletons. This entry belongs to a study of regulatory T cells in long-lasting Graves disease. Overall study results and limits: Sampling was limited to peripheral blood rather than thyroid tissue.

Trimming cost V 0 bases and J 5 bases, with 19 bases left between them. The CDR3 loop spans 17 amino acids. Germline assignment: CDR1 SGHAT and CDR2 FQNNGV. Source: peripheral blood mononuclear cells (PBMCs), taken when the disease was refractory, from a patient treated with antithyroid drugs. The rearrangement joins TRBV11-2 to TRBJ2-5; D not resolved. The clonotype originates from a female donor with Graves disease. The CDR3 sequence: CASSLDTGPTISETQYF. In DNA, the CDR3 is TGTGCCAGCAGCTTAGATACGGGCCCTACTATTAGCGAGACCCAGTACTTC. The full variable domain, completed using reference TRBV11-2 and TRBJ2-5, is EAGVAQSPRYKIIEKRQSVAFWCNPISGHATLYWYQQILGQGPKLLIQFQNNGVVDDSQLPKDRFSAERLKGVDSTLKIQPAKLEDSAVYLCASSLDTGPTISETQYFGPGTRLLVL.